This TCR beta chain stems from a study of shared clonotypes between healthy human individuals. Donors were Caucasian adults residing in Nashville, Tennessee, USA. Profiled with immunoSEQ multiplex PCR; TCRdb holds only in-frame clones, not every one. The sample includes a few million clones, 85% to 95% seen only once; the top ten take 0.3% to 0.4%. The V end was cut by 2 bases, the J end by 2 bases, with 9 bases between. The germline V gene has CDR1 MNHNS and CDR2 SASEGT. This CDR3 is built from 15 residues. Study-level findings and limits: Lower generation probabilities were found for non-shared clonotypes than for those shared by all four donors. Naive subsets, compared against memory subsets, generally had larger estimated richness values.

Note on this clone: Antigen unknown.

This TCR was sampled from a man aged 18 to 35 in good health. Some clones in this sample may be carry-over from other donors' samples. This chain uses TRBV6-1 with TRBJ1-4; D may be TRBD1 (6 bases). What was sequenced was naive CD4+ T cells from PBMCs. Subset: CD45RA+ positively selected. CDR3: CASSEQGPTNEKLFF. CDR3 DNA sequence: TGTGCCAGCAGTGAACAGGGGCCCACTAATGAAAAACTGTTTTTT.